The sequence of this T cell receptor beta chain was determined in a study of beta chain features in type 1 diabetes. The length of the CDR3 is 19 residues. V dropped 1 base and J dropped 2 bases, with 21 bases sitting between them. Germline V gene data show CDR1 as SGHTA and CDR2 as FQGTGA. Sorting of CD4+ naive, central memory, regulatory and stem cell-like memory cells was performed via CD45RO/CCR7/CD25/CD127/CD95/CD27. Study outcomes and limitations: Whether HLA type affects TCRB rearrangement stayed undetermined in the present work.

This clone was observed a handful of times. Antigen unknown. Expressed TCRB transcripts were sequenced because the isolated RNA had all been reverse transcribed beforehand. Data came from immunoSEQ multiplex PCR; TCRdb stores just in-frame clones and leaves some out. The sample lists 38,000 or so clones; 55% to 70% were seen once. The TCR sequence derives from a woman aged 25 to 45 in good health. Specimen: Tregs from blood. The gene calls are TRBV7-3 and TRBJ2-1; possible D gene TRBD2, 6 bases. CDR3 in amino acids: CASSLMGRRRDGAYNEQFF. In DNA, the CDR3 is TGTGCCAGCAGCTTAATGGGACGTCGGCGGGACGGTGCCTACAATGAGCAGTTCTTC. The full variable domain, rest sourced from reference TRBV7-3 and TRBJ2-1, is GAGVSQTPSNKVTEKGKYVELRCDPISGHTALYWYRQSLGQGPEFLIYFQGTGAADDSGLPNDRFFAVRPEGSVSTLKIQRTERGDSAVYLCASSLMGRRRDGAYNEQFFGPGTRLTVL.